This is a list of T cell receptor beta chains from one sample in a study of cytomegalovirus exposure and HLA in healthy donors. TCRdb's copy holds only in-frame clones and misses some; the assay was immunoSEQ multiplex PCR. The repertoire has about 200,000 clones, around 77% of them found once; the top ten carry approximately 3%. The sequencing sample was made of PBMCs. The source of these receptors is a woman aged 25 to 39 in good health and CMV-seronegative. Each CDR3 is given with its conserved first and last residue. The order of the fields is V gene, D gene, clone size, J gene, CDR3 protein, CDR3 DNA. D genes are given only for firm matches. Clone size is shown for a subset of rows, as once, few, many or a class of expanded clone.

TRBV7-6	TRBD1	.	TRBJ2-1	CASSPRGPSYNEQFF	TGTGCCAGCAGTCCTAGGGGGCCCTCCTACAATGAGCAGTTCTTC
TRBV29-1	.	.	TRBJ1-5	CSVQQENQPQHF	TGCAGCGTTCAACAGGAGAATCAGCCCCAGCATTTT
TRBV27	.	.	TRBJ2-1	CASRLRGHPAYEQFF	TGTGCCAGCAGGCTTCGGGGACATCCGGCTTATGAGCAGTTCTTC
TRBV10-3	.	.	TRBJ2-1	CAISESQSAGEQFF	TGTGCCATCAGTGAGTCCCAAAGTGCGGGTGAGCAGTTCTTC
TRBV5-4	.	.	TRBJ1-2	CASSLSTAYGYTF	TGTGCCAGCAGCTTGAGTACAGCCTATGGCTACACCTTC
TRBV5-6	TRBD1	few	TRBJ1-1	CASIETGRNTEAFF	TGTGCCAGCATCGAGACAGGGCGGAACACTGAAGCTTTCTTT
TRBV4-1	.	.	TRBJ1-1	CASSQVQGYNTEAFF	TGCGCCAGCAGCCAAGTGCAGGGTTATAACACTGAAGCTTTCTTT
TRBV4-1	TRBD1	.	TRBJ2-3	CASSRDRDRDPDTQYF	TGCGCCAGCAGCCGCGACCGGGACAGGGACCCAGATACGCAGTATTTT
TRBV9	TRBD1	.	TRBJ1-6	CASSPRQGLNSPLHF	TGTGCCAGCAGCCCCCGACAGGGGCTGAATTCACCCCTCCACTTT
TRBV7-9	TRBD2	.	TRBJ2-1	CASSFWTSGGPEQFF	TGTGCCAGCAGCTTCTGGACTAGCGGGGGCCCCGAGCAGTTCTTC
TRBV5-1	TRBD2	.	TRBJ2-3	CASSQGLAGREDTQYF	TGCGCCAGCAGCCAGGGCCTAGCGGGACGCGAGGATACGCAGTATTTT